Given below is one TCR beta chain in context. What it binds is unknown. The authors distributed each subset's genomic DNA evenly over several immunoSEQ plates. The assay was immunoSEQ multiplex PCR, and TCRdb's table has in-frame clones only and misses some. The sample shows roughly 2.4 million clones, around 95% of them seen only once. The data belong to a study of shared clonotypes between healthy human individuals. Study-wide background: Donors had three CD4 naive, three CD4 memory, two CD8 naive and one CD8 memory plate apiece.

Notes on the study in general: Non-shared clonotypes had lower generation probabilities than those shared by all four donors. Sequencing depth was expected to affect clonotype sharing among donors.

The V gene lost 2 bases and the J gene lost 5 bases, with 6 bases spanning the gap. The CDR3 extends over 13 amino acids. Germline values: CDR1 MGHDK, CDR2 SYGVNS. The sample was naive CD4+ T cells sorted from blood. Subset reported: CD45RA+ positively selected. The rearrangement uses TRBV25-1 and TRBJ1-4; D ambiguous. The clonotype was recovered from a man aged 18 to 29 in good health. The CDR3 is CASSERQNEKLFF. The CDR3 DNA follows: TGTGCCAGCAGTGAAAGGCAGAATGAAAAACTGTTTTTT.